This TCR beta chain emerged from a study of human T cells and chemical hapten exposure. As for the study in general: Diphenylcyclopropenone, dosed weekly to the scalp, was given to patients throughout the roughly 25-week study. Study-wide points: TCRs at a frequency above 1 in 1000 stayed unchanged with DPC sensitization.

This clonotype was observed at least ten times. The antigen is undetermined. Time point: patch test 2, 6 weeks after DPC sensitization. Treatment specified: therapeutic diphenylcyclopropenone sensitization with weekly scalp DPC. Staff drew blood before applying each patch test. Germline V gives CDR1 SGHTA, CDR2 FQGNSA. The CDR3 contains 14 residues. V lost 3 bases and J lost 3, with 12 bases in between. Library preparation tagged each individual cDNA molecule with a unique molecular identifier. TCRdb re-called the RACE reads with MiXCR, one entry per CDR3 protein. The repertoire holds 84,000 or so distinct CDR3 sequences, with 10% as singletons.

Here the sequenced sample was whole blood, taken in connection with sensitization to the hapten diphenylcyclopropenone (DPC). The sequence came from a woman aged 25 to 39 with alopecia areata. Some clones in this sample may be carry-over from other donors' samples. The gene calls are TRBV7-2 and TRBJ2-7; no reliable D call. CDR3 loop: CASSFLFRNYEQYF. The CDR3 DNA sequence: TGTGCCAGCAGCTTTTTGTTTAGAAACTACGAGCAGTACTTC.